The T cell receptor (beta chain) under discussion was sequenced for a study of shared clonotypes between healthy human individuals. Overall study: A few men and a couple of women, aged 18 to 49, were donors. Three CD4 naive, three CD4 memory, two CD8 naive and one CD8 memory plate were used per donor.

The donors, healthy adults who were HIV-negative, had experienced no recent acute infections or vaccinations. Each sample came from a Caucasian adult donor living in Nashville, Tennessee. This clone has only a few counts. Generated by immunoSEQ multiplex PCR, the TCRdb table keeps only in-frame clones and is missing some. Of some 680,000 clones listed, 55% to 85% were seen once; the top ten hold 1.5% to 2%. The TCR sequence derives from a woman aged 25 to 39 in good health. Sequenced sample: memory CD4+ T cells sorted from blood. Subset meaning: CD45RA-negative fraction.

The CDR3 DNA reads TGTGCCAGCAGCTTGGCCCGAGATGGCTACACCTTC. Its translation: CASSLARDGYTF. The rearrangement joins TRBV5-4 to TRBJ1-2, with unresolved D. Deletions cut 0 bases from V and 6 bases from J, with 6 bases between. The germline CDR1 and CDR2 sequences are SGHNT and YYREEE (reference sequence). This CDR3 region has 12 residues.